This entry features one TCR beta chain sequence. Its antigen is still unknown. This record belongs to a study of cytomegalovirus exposure and HLA in healthy donors. Study overall: From about 180 million T cells, an earlier analysis saw under 140 million unique TCR beta sequences. Study results and caveats: Productive rates of about 90% or about 30% were seen for most TCR beta V segments in an earlier analysis. The authors assumed roughly uniform sequencing depth across donors for presence/absence analyses.

60 Vbeta and 13 Jbeta primers were used in PCR. Under the authors' procedure: The authors later counted 70 million to 80 million unique TCR beta chains, around 9.9 million of them shared. Profiled with immunoSEQ multiplex PCR; TCRdb holds only in-frame clones, not every one. V and J calls and clone size are copied from that table; D and trimming were computed from the DNA. Among 95,000 to 150,000 clones, approximately 8% were seen once, and the ten largest hold around 5.8%. The V end was cut by 4 bases, the J end by 4 bases, with 5 bases between. The germline CDR1 and CDR2 sequences are SGHVS and FNYEAQ. The CDR3 length is 12 residues.

The chain uses TRBV7-6 and TRBJ1-5; no clear D gene. Sequencing was done on a sample of PBMCs. The TCR originated in a woman between 40 and 55 years old in good health and CMV-seropositive. CDR3 nucleotides: TGTGCCAGCAGCTCCCCAAATCAGCCCCAGCATTTT. Protein sequence: CASSSPNQPQHF.